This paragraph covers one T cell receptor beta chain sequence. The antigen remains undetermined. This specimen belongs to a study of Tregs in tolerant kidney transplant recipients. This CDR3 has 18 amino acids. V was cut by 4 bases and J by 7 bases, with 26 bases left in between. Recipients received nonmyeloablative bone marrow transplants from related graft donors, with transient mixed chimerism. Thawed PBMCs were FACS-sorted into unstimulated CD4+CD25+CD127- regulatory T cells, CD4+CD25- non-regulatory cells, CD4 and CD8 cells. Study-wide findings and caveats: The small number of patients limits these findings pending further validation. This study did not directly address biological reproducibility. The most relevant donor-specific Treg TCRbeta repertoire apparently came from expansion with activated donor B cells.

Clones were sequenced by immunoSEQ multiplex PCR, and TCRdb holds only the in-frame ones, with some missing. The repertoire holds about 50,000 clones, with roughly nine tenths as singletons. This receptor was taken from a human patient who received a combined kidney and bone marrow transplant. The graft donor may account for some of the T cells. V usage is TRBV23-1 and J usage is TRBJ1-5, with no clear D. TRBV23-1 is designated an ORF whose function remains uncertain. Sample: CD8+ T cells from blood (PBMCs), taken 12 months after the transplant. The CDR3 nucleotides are TGCGCCAGCAGTCTGCTCGAACGGCGGCCAGCCTCATACCAGCCCCAGCATTTT. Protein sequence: CASSLLERRPASYQPQHF.